The rows below give T cell receptor beta chains drawn from one sample of a study of PD-1 blockade in classical Hodgkin lymphoma. Profiling relied on immunoSEQ multiplex PCR, and the TCRdb table lists in-frame clones only, not all of them. The sample lists more than 15,000 clones, more than 60% occurring once. This material consisted of peripheral blood mononuclear cells (PBMCs), taken at baseline. All receptors come from a human donor with classical Hodgkin lymphoma. CDR3s include the opening cysteine and the closing phenylalanine or tryptophan. Each record gives: D gene, clone size, J gene, V gene, CDR3 DNA, CDR3 protein. A D gene is named only where the DNA matches it firmly. Expanded clones get a size class; other rows say once, few or many, or leave the size out.

- | - | TRBJ2-3 | TRBV19 | TGTGCCAGTAGTCGAGTTTACGCGGGGGCTGCAGGCACAGATACGCAGTATTTT | CASSRVYAGAAGTDTQYF
- | - | TRBJ2-3 | TRBV5-6 | TGTGCCAGCAGCCAGACTAGAGATACGCAGTATTTT | CASSQTRDTQYF
TRBD1 | - | TRBJ2-3 | TRBV6-6 | TGTGCCAGCAGCCCCGGGACAGGGGGTAAAGATACGCAGTATTTT | CASSPGTGGKDTQYF
- | few | TRBJ1-5 | TRBV6-1 | TGTGCCAGCAGTGAATCCCGGGACATTAGCAATCAGCCCCAGCATTTT | CASSESRDISNQPQHF
- | - | TRBJ2-7 | TRBV18 | TGTGCCAGCTCCCCCACAGGGCCCGAGCAGTACTTC | CASSPTGPEQYF
- | few | TRBJ1-5 | TRBV7-2 | TGTGCCAGCAGCTTAGCTAGCCCGGGACAGCCCCAGCATTTT | CASSLASPGQPQHF
TRBD1 | - | TRBJ1-2 | TRBV5-1 | TGCGCCAGCAGCCACCAGCCAGGGGGCGAGGATGGCTACACCTTC | CASSHQPGGEDGYTF
- | - | TRBJ1-5 | TRBV9 | TGTGCCAGCAAGGGGGGATCGAATCAGCCCCAGCATTTT | CASKGGSNQPQHF
TRBD2 | - | TRBJ2-3 | TRBV11-2 | TGTGCCAGCAGCCTCTCGTCCGGGACTAGCGGATCCACAGATACGCAGTATTTT | CASSLSSGTSGSTDTQYF
- | - | TRBJ1-1 | TRBV5-5 | TGTGCCAGCAGCTCCCAGGTGGGGAACACTGAAGCTTTCTTT | CASSSQVGNTEAFF
- | - | TRBJ1-1 | TRBV5-1 | TGCGCCAGCAGCTTGGGCCAGCAGGGGACTGAAGCTTTCTTT | CASSLGQQGTEAFF
- | - | TRBJ1-3 | TRBV9 | TGTGCCAGCAGCCCCCAAGCCAGGGACTCTGGAAACACCATATATTTT | CASSPQARDSGNTIYF
TRBD2 | once | TRBJ2-1 | TRBV5-1 | TGCGCCAGCAGCTTAATAGCGGGGTCCCACAATGAGCAGTTCTTC | CASSLIAGSHNEQFF
TRBD2 | - | TRBJ2-6 | TRBV6-1 | TGTGCCAGCAGTGAAGCCAGAAGGAGCGGGAGGGGGTCTGGGGCCAACGTCCTGACTTTC | CASSEARRSGRGSGANVLTF
TRBD2 | once | TRBJ2-3 | TRBV27 | TGTGCCAGCAGTCGCCTGGCGGGGGGTAGGAATACGCAGTATTTT | CASSRLAGGRNTQYF
TRBD2 | - | TRBJ2-1 | TRBV9 | TGTGCCAGCAGCCCGAGCGTGGTAGCGGGGTCCCAAGGTGAGCAGTTCTTC | CASSPSVVAGSQGEQFF
- | large | TRBJ2-5 | TRBV11-1 | TGTGCCAGCAGCTTAAATCGGGGGTCCGCGTCTGGAGAGACCCAGTACTTC | CASSLNRGSASGETQYF
TRBD1 | - | TRBJ1-3 | TRBV11-2 | TGTGCCAGCAGCTTCGGGACAGGGGGCTCTGGAAACACCATATATTTT | CASSFGTGGSGNTIYF
- | once | TRBJ2-1 | TRBV29-1 | TGCAGCGTTGAGAGATTCGGGCAGCCTCGGGGCAATGAGCAGTTCTTC | CSVERFGQPRGNEQFF
TRBD1 | - | TRBJ1-6 | TRBV27 | TGTGCCAGCAGTTTCGGGGACGGGACAGGACCCCTCCACTTT | CASSFGDGTGPLHF
TRBD2 | once | TRBJ2-2 | TRBV5-1 | TGCGCCAGCAGCGCGGGGGGGCCACCCGGGGAGCTGTTTTTT | CASSAGGPPGELFF
TRBD1 | few | TRBJ2-7 | TRBV19 | TGTGCCAGTAGTACGGGACAGACCTACGAGCAGTACTTC | CASSTGQTYEQYF
TRBD2 | once | TRBJ2-2 | TRBV19 | TGTGCCAGTAGTATTCGGGGACTAGCGCCTACCGGGGAGCTGTTTTTT | CASSIRGLAPTGELFF
TRBD1 | - | TRBJ2-1 | TRBV10-3 | TGTGCCATCAGTGGGGTAGAGACAGGGAACAATGAGCAGTTCTTC | CAISGVETGNNEQFF
- | - | TRBJ1-1 | TRBV4-2 | TGTGCCAGCAGCCAAGAAGACGCCGCGGGCGAAGCTTTCTTT | CASSQEDAAGEAFF
TRBD1 | - | TRBJ2-1 | TRBV5-1 | TGCGCCAGCAGCTTCGAACAGGGGAGAAATGAGCAGTTCTTC | CASSFEQGRNEQFF
- | - | TRBJ2-3 | TRBV29-1 | TGCAGCCATTTAACAGGTATCTCATCCGATACGCAGTATTTT | CSHLTGISSDTQYF
- | once | TRBJ2-1 | TRBV4-3 | TGCGCCAGCAGCTCCGCTAGCGAGATCTACAATGAGCAGTTCTTC | CASSSASEIYNEQFF
TRBD1 | - | TRBJ1-2 | TRBV5-1 | TGCGCCAGCAGCTTGGCCGATGGACAGGGGGCGTATGGCTACACCTTC | CASSLADGQGAYGYTF
- | - | TRBJ1-1 | TRBV27 | TGTGCCAGCAGACCCTGGATCACAGGGAGGAACACTGAAGCTTTCTTT | CASRPWITGRNTEAFF
TRBD1 | - | TRBJ2-7 | TRBV6-5 | TGTGCCAGCAGTTACTCACCGGGACAGAATACCTACGAGCAGTACTTC | CASSYSPGQNTYEQYF
- | - | TRBJ2-5 | TRBV7-8 | TGTGCCAGCAGCCCGCGGAGGCTTCTCGGGGAGACCCAGTACTTC | CASSPRRLLGETQYF
TRBD2 | - | TRBJ2-1 | TRBV2 | TGTGCCCGGCGGGGGGGGCGGGAGGTCGCCAATGAGCAGTTCTTC | CARRGGREVANEQFF
- | - | TRBJ2-3 | TRBV18 | TGTGCCAGCTCACCAGGGACTCGCACAGATACGCAGTATTTT | CASSPGTRTDTQYF
- | - | TRBJ1-2 | TRBV7-6 | TGTGCCAGCAGCCCAAGAGCTGAATCTCGCTATGGCTACACCTTC | CASSPRAESRYGYTF
TRBD1 | - | TRBJ2-3 | TRBV5-1 | TGCGCCAGCAGCTTGGGGACAGGGGTTGCAGATACGCAGTATTTT | CASSLGTGVADTQYF
TRBD1 | few | TRBJ2-5 | TRBV28 | TGTGCCAGCAGTTTCCCCGGGACAGTTCTCCAAGAGACCCAGTACTTC | CASSFPGTVLQETQYF
TRBD2 | - | TRBJ2-1 | TRBV18 | TGTGCCAGCTCACCACCGGTGACTAGCGGGAGGGCTCGCAATGAGCAGTTCTTC | CASSPPVTSGRARNEQFF
- | - | TRBJ1-1 | TRBV5-4 | TGTGCCAGCAGCTTGGGAGGAGGGGGGTCTAGTAGCACTGAAGCTTTCTTT | CASSLGGGGSSSTEAFF
- | - | TRBJ1-2 | TRBV7-2 | TGTGCCAGCAGCTTAAAAGCAGGGGAACGGTATGGCTACACCTTC | CASSLKAGERYGYTF
TRBD1 | - | TRBJ1-1 | TRBV6-5 | TGTGCCAGCAGTTACGGGACAGGGACGAACACTGAAGCTTTCTTT | CASSYGTGTNTEAFF
- | - | TRBJ2-1 | TRBV9 | TGTGCCAGCAGCCAGATTCTTGGGGACTCCTACAATGAGCAGTTCTTC | CASSQILGDSYNEQFF
- | - | TRBJ1-3 | TRBV7-6 | TGTGCCAGCAGCTTAGCGGGAAGTAGAAACACCATATATTTT | CASSLAGSRNTIYF
- | - | TRBJ1-5 | TRBV6-5 | TGTGCCAGCACGACGGATGCAGTCTATCAGCCCCAGCATTTT | CASTTDAVYQPQHF
- | - | TRBJ2-7 | TRBV7-2 | TGTGCCAGCAGCTTAGGACAGGCCAGCTCCTACGAGCAGTACTTC | CASSLGQASSYEQYF
- | - | TRBJ1-5 | TRBV30 | TGTGCTTCAGGTGGGGGCAATCAGCCCCAGCATTTT | CASGGGNQPQHF
- | - | TRBJ1-6 | TRBV30 | TGTGCCTGGCACCGCGGGCTGTATAATTCACCCCTCCACTTT | CAWHRGLYNSPLHF
- | - | TRBJ1-1 | TRBV2 | TGTGCCAGCCCCCCGGGGTCCGTAAACACTGAAGCTTTCTTT | CASPPGSVNTEAFF
- | once | TRBJ2-3 | TRBV5-5 | TGTGCCAGCCTCCCGGGCACAGATACGCAGTATTTT | CASLPGTDTQYF
- | - | TRBJ2-5 | TRBV7-9 | TGTGCCAGCAGCCCGAGGGGGGAGACCCAGTACTTC | CASSPRGETQYF
TRBD2 | once | TRBJ2-1 | TRBV7-2 | TGTGCCAGCAGCGGTCTACTAGCGGGCAAGGGATCCTACAATGAGCAGTTCTTC | CASSGLLAGKGSYNEQFF
TRBD1 | - | TRBJ2-1 | TRBV11-2 | TGTGCCAGCAGCTTGGGGGGGACAGGGGGCAATGAGCAGTTCTTC | CASSLGGTGGNEQFF
TRBD2 | - | TRBJ2-7 | TRBV9 | TGTGCCAGCAGCGGCGGGACTAGCGGGAGTAGGTACGAGCAGTACTTC | CASSGGTSGSRYEQYF
TRBD2 | - | TRBJ2-2 | TRBV27 | TGTGCCAGCAGTTACCGGGAGGGGACCGGGGAGCTGTTTTTT | CASSYREGTGELFF
- | - | TRBJ2-2 | TRBV5-1 | TGCGCCAGCAGCCCGCTTCGGGACCTGAACACCGGGGAGCTGTTTTTT | CASSPLRDLNTGELFF